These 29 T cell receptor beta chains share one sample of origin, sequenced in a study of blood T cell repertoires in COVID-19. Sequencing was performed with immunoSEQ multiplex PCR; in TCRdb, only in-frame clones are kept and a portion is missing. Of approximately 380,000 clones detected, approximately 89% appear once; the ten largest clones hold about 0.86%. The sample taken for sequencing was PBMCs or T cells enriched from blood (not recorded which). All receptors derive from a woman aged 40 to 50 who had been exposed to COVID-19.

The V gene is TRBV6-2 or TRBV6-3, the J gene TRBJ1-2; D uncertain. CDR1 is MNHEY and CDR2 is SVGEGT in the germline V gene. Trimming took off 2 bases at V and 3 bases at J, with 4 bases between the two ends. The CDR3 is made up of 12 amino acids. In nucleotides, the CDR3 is TGTGCCAGCAGTTACCCCGACTATGGCTACACCTTC. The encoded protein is CASSYPDYGYTF.

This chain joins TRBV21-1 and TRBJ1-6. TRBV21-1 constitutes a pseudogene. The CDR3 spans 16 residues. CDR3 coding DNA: TGTGCCAGCGGGTGGGTGGGAGACTCCTATAATTCACCCCTCCACTTT. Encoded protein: CASGWVGDSYNSPLHF.

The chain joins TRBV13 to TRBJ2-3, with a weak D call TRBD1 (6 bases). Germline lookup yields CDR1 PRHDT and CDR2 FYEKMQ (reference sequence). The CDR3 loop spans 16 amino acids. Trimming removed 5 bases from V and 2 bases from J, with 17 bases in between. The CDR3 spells CASSGRQELNTDTQYF. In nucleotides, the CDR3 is TGTGCCAGCAGCGGTCGACAGGAGCTAAACACAGATACGCAGTATTTT.

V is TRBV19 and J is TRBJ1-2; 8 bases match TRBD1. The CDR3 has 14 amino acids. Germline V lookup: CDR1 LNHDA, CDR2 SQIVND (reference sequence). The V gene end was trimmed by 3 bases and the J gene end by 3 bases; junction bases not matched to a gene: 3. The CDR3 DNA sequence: TGTGCCAGTAGTATCAGGGGGCCGGACTATGGCTACACCTTC. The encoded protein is CASSIRGPDYGYTF.

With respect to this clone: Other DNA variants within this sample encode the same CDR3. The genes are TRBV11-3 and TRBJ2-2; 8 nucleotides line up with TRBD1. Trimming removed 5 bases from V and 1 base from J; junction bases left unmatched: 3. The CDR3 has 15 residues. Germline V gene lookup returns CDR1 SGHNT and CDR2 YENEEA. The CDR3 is CASSLGQGNTGELFF. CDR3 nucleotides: TGTGCCAGCAGCCTAGGACAGGGGAACACCGGGGAGCTGTTTTTT.

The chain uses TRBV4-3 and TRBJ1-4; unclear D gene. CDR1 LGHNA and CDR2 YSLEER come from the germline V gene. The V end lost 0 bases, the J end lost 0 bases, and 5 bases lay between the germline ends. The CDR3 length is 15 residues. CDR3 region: CASSQDISTNEKLFF. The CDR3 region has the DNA TGCGCCAGCAGCCAAGATATCTCAACTAATGAAAAACTGTTTTTT.

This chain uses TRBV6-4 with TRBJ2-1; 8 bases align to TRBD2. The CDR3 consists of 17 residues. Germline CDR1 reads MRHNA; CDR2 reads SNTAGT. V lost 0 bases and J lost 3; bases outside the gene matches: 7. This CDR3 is CASSDSFGSGDYNEQFF. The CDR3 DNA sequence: TGTGCCAGCAGTGACTCGTTTGGTAGCGGGGACTACAATGAGCAGTTCTTC.

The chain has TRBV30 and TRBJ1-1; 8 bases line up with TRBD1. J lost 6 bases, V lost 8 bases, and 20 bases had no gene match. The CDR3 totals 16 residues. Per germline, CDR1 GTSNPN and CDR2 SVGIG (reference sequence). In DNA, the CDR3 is TGTGCCGCCGAACGACCAGAGACAGGGGCGGGGGCTGAAGCTTTCTTT. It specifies CAAERPETGAGAEAFF.

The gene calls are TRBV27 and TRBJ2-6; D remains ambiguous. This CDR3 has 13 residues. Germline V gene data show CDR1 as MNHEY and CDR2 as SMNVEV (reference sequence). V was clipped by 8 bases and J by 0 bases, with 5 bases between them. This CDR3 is CASRVSGANVLTF. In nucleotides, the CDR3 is TGTGCCAGCCGAGTCTCTGGGGCCAACGTCCTGACTTTC.

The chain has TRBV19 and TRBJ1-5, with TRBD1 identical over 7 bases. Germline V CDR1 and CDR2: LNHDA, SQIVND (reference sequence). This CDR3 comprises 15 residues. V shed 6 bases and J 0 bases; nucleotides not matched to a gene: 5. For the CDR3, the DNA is TGTGCCAGTAGAGGACAGGTTAATAGCAATCAGCCCCAGCATTTT. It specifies CASRGQVNSNQPQHF.

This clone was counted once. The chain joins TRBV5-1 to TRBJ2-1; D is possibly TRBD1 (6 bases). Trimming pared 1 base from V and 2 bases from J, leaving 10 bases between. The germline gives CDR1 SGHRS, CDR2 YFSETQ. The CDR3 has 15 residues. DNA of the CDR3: TGCGCCAGCAGCTTGATGACAGGCACCTACAATGAGCAGTTCTTC. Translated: CASSLMTGTYNEQFF.

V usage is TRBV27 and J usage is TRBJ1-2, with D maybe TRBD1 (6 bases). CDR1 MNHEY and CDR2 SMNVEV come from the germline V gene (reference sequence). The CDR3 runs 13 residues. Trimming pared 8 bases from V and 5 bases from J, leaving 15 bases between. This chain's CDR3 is CASAPRQAYGYTF. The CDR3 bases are TGTGCCAGCGCCCCGAGACAGGCATATGGCTACACCTTC.

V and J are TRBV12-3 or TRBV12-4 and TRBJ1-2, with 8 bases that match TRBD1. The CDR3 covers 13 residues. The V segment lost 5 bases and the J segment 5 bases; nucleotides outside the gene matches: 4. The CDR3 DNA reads TGTGCCAGCAGTCGGACAGGGAGGTATGGCTACACCTTC. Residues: CASSRTGRYGYTF.

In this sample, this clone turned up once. The CDR3 nucleotides are TGCGCCAGCAGTGAGCGAGCGGGACTCACAGATACGCAGTATTTT. Translating it yields CASSERAGLTDTQYF. This rearrangement joins TRBV10-1 to TRBJ2-3, with 7 bases lining up with TRBD2. The CDR3 has 15 residues. V was clipped by 2 bases and J by 2 bases; unmatched bases: 4. Germline V gene lookup returns CDR1 WNHNN and CDR2 SYGVQD (reference sequence).

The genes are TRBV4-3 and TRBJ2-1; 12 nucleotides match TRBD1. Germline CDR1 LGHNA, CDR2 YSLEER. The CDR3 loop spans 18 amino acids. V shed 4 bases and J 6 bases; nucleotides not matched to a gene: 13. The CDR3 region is CASSRRDFRDRGLNEQFF. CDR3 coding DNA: TGCGCCAGCAGCCGTAGGGACTTCCGGGACAGGGGGCTCAATGAGCAGTTCTTC.

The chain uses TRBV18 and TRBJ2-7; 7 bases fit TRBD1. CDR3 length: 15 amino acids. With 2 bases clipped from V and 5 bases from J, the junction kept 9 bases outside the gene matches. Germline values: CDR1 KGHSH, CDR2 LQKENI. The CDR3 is CASSPDRDSRNEQYF. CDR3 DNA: TGTGCCAGCTCACCAGACCGGGACAGTCGCAACGAGCAGTACTTC.

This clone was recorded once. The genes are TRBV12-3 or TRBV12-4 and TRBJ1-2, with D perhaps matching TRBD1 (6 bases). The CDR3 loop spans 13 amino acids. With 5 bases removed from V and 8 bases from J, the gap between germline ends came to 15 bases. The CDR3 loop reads CASSQGHYGGYTF. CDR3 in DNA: TGTGCCAGCAGTCAGGGACATTACGGGGGCTACACCTTC.

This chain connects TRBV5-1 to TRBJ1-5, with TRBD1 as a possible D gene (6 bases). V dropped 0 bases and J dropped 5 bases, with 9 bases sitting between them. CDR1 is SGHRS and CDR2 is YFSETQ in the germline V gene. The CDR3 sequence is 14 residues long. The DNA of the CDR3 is TGCGCCAGCAGCTTGGCCCCAGGGGATCAGCCCCAGCATTTT. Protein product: CASSLAPGDQPQHF.

The CDR3 sequence: CASSPTGTSGAARGDEQYF. For the CDR3, the DNA is TGTGCCAGTAGCCCGACCGGGACTAGCGGGGCGGCGCGGGGGGACGAGCAGTACTTC. The chain uses TRBV19 and TRBJ2-7; TRBD2 matches 13 bases. V was clipped by 6 bases and J by 5 bases; unmatched bases: 19. Looked up from germline, CDR1 is LNHDA and CDR2 is SQIVND (reference sequence). The CDR3 is made up of 19 amino acids.

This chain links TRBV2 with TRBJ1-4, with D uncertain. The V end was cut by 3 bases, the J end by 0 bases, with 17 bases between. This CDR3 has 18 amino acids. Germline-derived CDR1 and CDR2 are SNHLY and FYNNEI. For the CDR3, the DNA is TGTGCCAGCAGTGAGGAGCACGACCAAGACGCAACTAATGAAAAACTGTTTTTT. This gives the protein CASSEEHDQDATNEKLFF.

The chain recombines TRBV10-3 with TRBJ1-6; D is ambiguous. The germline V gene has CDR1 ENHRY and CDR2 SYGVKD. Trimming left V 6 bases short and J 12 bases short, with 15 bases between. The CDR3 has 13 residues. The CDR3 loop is CAIRPIDPGPLHF. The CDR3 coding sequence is TGTGCCATCAGGCCGATCGACCCGGGACCCCTCCACTTT.

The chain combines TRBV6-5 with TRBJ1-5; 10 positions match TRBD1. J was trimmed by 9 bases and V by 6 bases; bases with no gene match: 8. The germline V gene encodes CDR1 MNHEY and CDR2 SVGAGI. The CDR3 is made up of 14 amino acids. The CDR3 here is CASSPGQGGRPQHF. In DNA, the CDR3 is TGTGCCAGCAGCCCCGGACAGGGGGGGCGGCCCCAGCATTTT.

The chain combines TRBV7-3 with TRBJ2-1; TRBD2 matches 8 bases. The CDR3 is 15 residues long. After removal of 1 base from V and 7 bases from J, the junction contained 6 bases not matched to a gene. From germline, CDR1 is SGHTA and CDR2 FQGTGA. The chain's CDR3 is CASSLSSGAFNEQFF. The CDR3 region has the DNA TGTGCCAGCAGCTTAAGTAGCGGGGCCTTTAATGAGCAGTTCTTC.

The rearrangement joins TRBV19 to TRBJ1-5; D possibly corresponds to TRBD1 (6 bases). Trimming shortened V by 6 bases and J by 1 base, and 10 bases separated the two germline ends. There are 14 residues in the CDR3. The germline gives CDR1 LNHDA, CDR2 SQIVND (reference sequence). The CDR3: CASRSTGSNQPQHF. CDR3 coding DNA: TGTGCCAGTAGATCAACAGGGAGCAATCAGCCCCAGCATTTT.

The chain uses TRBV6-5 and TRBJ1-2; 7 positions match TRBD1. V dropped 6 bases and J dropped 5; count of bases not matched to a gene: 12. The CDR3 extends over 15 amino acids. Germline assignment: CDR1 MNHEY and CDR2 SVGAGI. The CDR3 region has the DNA TGTGCCAGCAGCCCAGCCGGGACAGCAACTTATGGCTACACCTTC. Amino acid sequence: CASSPAGTATYGYTF.

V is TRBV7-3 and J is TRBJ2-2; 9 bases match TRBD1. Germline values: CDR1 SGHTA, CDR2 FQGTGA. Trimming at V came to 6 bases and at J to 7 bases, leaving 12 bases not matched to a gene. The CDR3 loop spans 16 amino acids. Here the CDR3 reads CASRLKDRGQVGELFF. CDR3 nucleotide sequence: TGTGCCAGCAGACTAAAGGACAGGGGTCAGGTCGGGGAGCTGTTTTTT. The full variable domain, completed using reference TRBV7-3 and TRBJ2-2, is GAGVSQTPSNKVTEKGKYVELRCDPISGHTALYWYRQSLGQGPEFLIYFQGTGAADDSGLPNDRFFAVRPEGSVSTLKIQRTERGDSAVYLCASRLKDRGQVGELFFGEGSRLTVL.

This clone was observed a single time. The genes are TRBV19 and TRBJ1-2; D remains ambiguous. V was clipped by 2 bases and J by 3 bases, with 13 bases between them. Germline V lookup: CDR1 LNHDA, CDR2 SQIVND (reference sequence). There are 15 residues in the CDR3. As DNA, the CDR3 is TGTGCCAGTAGTATACGGACGGGAAGGGACTATGGCTACACCTTC. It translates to CASSIRTGRDYGYTF.

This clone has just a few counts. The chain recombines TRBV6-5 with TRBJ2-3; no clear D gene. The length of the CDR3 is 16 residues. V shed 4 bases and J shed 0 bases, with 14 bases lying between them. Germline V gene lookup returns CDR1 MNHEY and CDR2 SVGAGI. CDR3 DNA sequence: TGTGCCAGCAGTTTCCGACTGAGAGCTAGCACAGATACGCAGTATTTT. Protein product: CASSFRLRASTDTQYF.

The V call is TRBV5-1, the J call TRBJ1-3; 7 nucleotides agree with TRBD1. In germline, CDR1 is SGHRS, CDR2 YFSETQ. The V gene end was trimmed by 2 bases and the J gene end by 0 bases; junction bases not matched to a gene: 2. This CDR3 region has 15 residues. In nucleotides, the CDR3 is TGCGCCAGCAGCTTTACAGGGGACTCTGGAAACACCATATATTTT. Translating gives CASSFTGDSGNTIYF.